This T cell receptor beta chain comes out of a study of blood T cell repertoires in COVID-19. Clones were read by immunoSEQ multiplex PCR, and TCRdb kept only the in-frame ones, dropping some. Of 100,000 to 150,000 clones in the sample, about 86% are singletons; the top ten hold about 2.4%. The germline V and J ends were trimmed by 3 bases and 2 bases, with 15 bases remaining between them. The CDR3 runs to 16 residues. Germline CDR1 and CDR2: KGHDR and SFDVKD. Specimen: PBMCs or T cells enriched from blood (not recorded which). The sequence was collected from a man in his forties with acute COVID-19. The chain uses TRBV24-1 and TRBJ1-2, with D unclear. The CDR3 loop reads CATSDAPGGNNYGYTF. CDR3 DNA sequence: TGTGCCACCAGTGATGCGCCTGGAGGGAACAACTATGGCTACACCTTC.